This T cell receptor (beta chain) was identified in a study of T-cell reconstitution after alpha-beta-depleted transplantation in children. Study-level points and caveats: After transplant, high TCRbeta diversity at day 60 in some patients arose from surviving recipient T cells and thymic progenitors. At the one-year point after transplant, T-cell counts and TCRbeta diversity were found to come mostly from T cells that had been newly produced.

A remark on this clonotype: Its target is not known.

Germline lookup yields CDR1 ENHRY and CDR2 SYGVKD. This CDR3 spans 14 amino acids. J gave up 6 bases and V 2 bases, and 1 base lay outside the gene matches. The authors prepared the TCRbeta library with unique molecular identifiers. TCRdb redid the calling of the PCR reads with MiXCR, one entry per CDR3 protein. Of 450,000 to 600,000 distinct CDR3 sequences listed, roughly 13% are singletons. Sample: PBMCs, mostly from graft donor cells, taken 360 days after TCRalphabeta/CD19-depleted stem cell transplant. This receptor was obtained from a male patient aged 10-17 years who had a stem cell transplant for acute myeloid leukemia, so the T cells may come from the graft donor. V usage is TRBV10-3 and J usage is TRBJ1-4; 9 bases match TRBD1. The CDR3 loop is CAISEGQGHEKLFF. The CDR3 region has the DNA TGTGCCATCAGTGAGGGACAGGGGCATGAAAAACTGTTTTTT.